A selection of T cell receptor beta chains follows, all from one sample in a study of multiple sclerosis patients with progressive multifocal leukoencephalopathy. Data came from immunoSEQ multiplex PCR; TCRdb stores just in-frame clones and leaves some out. The table has about 30,000 clones, over 90% seen once. Sequenced sample: PBMCs. These receptors were obtained from a young man with multiple sclerosis. Both conserved end residues are part of each CDR3. Fields, in order: V gene, CDR3 length, clone size, D gene, J gene, CDR3 protein, CDR3 DNA. A D gene is named only where the DNA matches it firmly. The size entry is marked missing in some rows and otherwise reads once, few, many or a size class.

TRBV7-7	14	.	.	TRBJ2-1	CASSWGPKGNEQFF	TGTGCTAGCAGCTGGGGCCCGAAGGGCAATGAGCAGTTCTTC
TRBV5-1	15	.	.	TRBJ2-1	CASSPDPTFYNEQFF	TGCGCCAGCAGCCCGGACCCCACTTTCTACAATGAGCAGTTCTTC
TRBV6-1	12	.	TRBD1	TRBJ1-2	CASSEGNRGYTF	TGTGCCAGCAGTGAAGGAAACAGGGGGTACACCTTC
TRBV9	14	.	.	TRBJ1-1	CASSVGPFPTGAFF	TGTGCCAGCAGCGTAGGACCCTTCCCTACTGGAGCTTTCTTT
TRBV15	15	.	.	TRBJ1-3	CATSRVRGSGNTIYF	TGTGCCACCAGCAGAGTAAGGGGCTCTGGAAACACCATATATTTT
TRBV11-2	17	.	.	TRBJ1-3	CASSLDWDVIEGNTIYF	TGTGCCAGCAGCTTAGATTGGGACGTCATCGAAGGAAACACCATATATTTT
TRBV11-2	17	.	.	TRBJ1-6	CASSPGVQSSYNSPLHF	TGTGCCAGCAGTCCAGGGGTGCAAAGCTCCTATAATTCACCCCTCCACTTT
TRBV6-5	16	.	.	TRBJ2-1	CASSSLTGTCAMKQFF	TGTGCCAGCAGTTCCCTAACCGGGACTTGTGCGATGAAGCAGTTCTTC
TRBV10-3	16	.	TRBD1	TRBJ1-1	CAITSTRQGVNTEAFF	TGTGCCATCACCTCGACCAGACAGGGGGTGAACACTGAAGCTTTCTTT
TRBV4-3	16	.	.	TRBJ2-3	CASSQDLGGEKDTQYF	TGCGCCAGCAGCCAAGATCTAGGCGGGGAGAAAGATACGCAGTATTTT
TRBV5-1	15	.	.	TRBJ2-2	CASSPGLRNTGELFF	TGCGCCAGCAGCCCGGGACTCCGAAACACCGGGGAGCTGTTTTTT
TRBV27	18	.	.	TRBJ2-5	CASSLRARPGVRQETQYF	TGTGCCAGCAGTTTACGGGCCCGCCCGGGAGTAAGACAAGAGACCCAGTACTTC
TRBV19	16	once	TRBD1	TRBJ1-5	CASSPDRGLSNQPQHF	TGTGCCAGTAGCCCCGACAGGGGTCTTAGCAATCAGCCCCAGCATTTT